One sample yielded the 21 T cell receptor beta chains listed below, sequenced in a study of T cell responses to AZD1222 COVID-19 vaccine. Clones were read by immunoSEQ multiplex PCR, and TCRdb kept only the in-frame ones, dropping some. The table has 250,000 to 300,000 clones, almost 95% seen once; the top ten hold 0.55%. The sequences come from peripheral blood, collected 28 days after the second AZD1222 dose. These TCRs come from an adult who received the AZD1222 COVID-19 vaccine.

This chain joins TRBV6-5 and TRBJ1-2; D remains ambiguous. V was trimmed by 7 bases and J by 4 bases, leaving 19 bases between them. The CDR3 is 15 amino acids. Germline-derived CDR1 and CDR2 are MNHEY and SVGAGI. CDR3 loop: CASTITGRAGYGYTF. The DNA for the CDR3 is TGTGCCAGCACCATAACCGGACGTGCGGGCTATGGCTACACCTTC.

The CDR3 loop is CASSELMENTIYF. CDR3 DNA: TGTGCCAGCAGTGAACTGATGGAGAACACCATATATTTT. The gene calls are TRBV25-1 and TRBJ1-3; D is unclear. The ends were cut back, 2 bases at V and 7 bases at J, with 9 bases in the middle. Germline CDR1 reads MGHDK; CDR2 reads SYGVNS. The length of the CDR3 is 13 residues.

This rearrangement joins TRBV28 to TRBJ1-2, with 7 nucleotides matching TRBD1. The J segment lost 4 bases and the V segment lost 4 bases, leaving 9 bases of the junction unmatched. The length of the CDR3 is 15 residues. Germline V CDR1 and CDR2: MDHEN, SYDVKM. CDR3 in amino acids: CASSSSGTVVYGYTF. As DNA, the CDR3 is TGTGCCAGCAGTTCTTCCGGGACAGTAGTCTATGGCTACACCTTC.

The chain combines TRBV6-5 with TRBJ1-4; D unresolved. Trimming removed 6 bases at V and 4 bases at J, with 12 bases between. This CDR3 spans 14 amino acids. The germline V gene has CDR1 MNHEY and CDR2 SVGAGI. The CDR3 is CASRTELFNEKLFF. CDR3 sequence (DNA): TGTGCCAGCAGAACAGAGCTTTTTAATGAAAAACTGTTTTTT.

The chain has TRBV11-2 and TRBJ2-5; possible D gene TRBD1, 5 bases. V lost 5 bases, J lost 2 bases, and 18 bases lay in between. This CDR3 contains 16 residues. Germline V gene sequence: CDR1 SGHAT, CDR2 FQNNGV. The CDR3 protein is CASSVNPGSLQETQYF. The CDR3 coding sequence is TGTGCCAGCAGCGTAAACCCAGGGTCCTTGCAAGAGACCCAGTACTTC.

This clone was seen once. V gene TRBV2 combines with J gene TRBJ1-3; D not resolved. This CDR3 comprises 16 residues. The V end was cut by 4 bases, the J end by 3 bases, with 16 bases between. Germline CDR1 reads SNHLY; CDR2 reads FYNNEI. The CDR3 DNA is TGTGCCAGCAGTGGATTAGAAGGGATCGGTGGAAACACCATATATTTT. Protein: CASSGLEGIGGNTIYF.

The chain recombines TRBV7-3 with TRBJ1-3; D possibly corresponds to TRBD1 (5 bases). Trimming took off 5 bases at V and 0 bases at J, with 14 bases between the two ends. CDR1 is SGHTA and CDR2 is FQGTGA in the germline V gene. The CDR3 runs 16 residues. CDR3 nucleotides: TGTGCCAGCAGCGTAGGTGGGGCGACCTCTGGAAACACCATATATTTT. It encodes CASSVGGATSGNTIYF. The full variable domain, completed using reference TRBV7-3 and TRBJ1-3, is GAGVSQTPSNKVTEKGKYVELRCDPISGHTALYWYRQSLGQGPEFLIYFQGTGAADDSGLPNDRFFAVRPEGSVSTLKIQRTERGDSAVYLCASSVGGATSGNTIYFGEGSWLTVV.

The chain couples TRBV6-2 or TRBV6-3 to TRBJ1-2; D is undetermined. Between the trimmed V and J ends, which lost 5 bases and 8 bases, there was a span of 15 bases. CDR1 MNHEY and CDR2 SVGEGT come from the germline V gene. The CDR3 runs 13 residues. This CDR3 is CASSPGPRPGYTF. For the CDR3, the DNA is TGTGCCAGCAGTCCCGGGCCAAGGCCAGGCTACACCTTC.

The genes are TRBV7-2 and TRBJ1-3; D unresolved. CDR1 SGHTA and CDR2 FQGNSA come from the germline V gene. V was trimmed by 1 base and J by 2 bases, leaving 9 bases between them. The CDR3 consists of 15 residues. The CDR3 DNA reads TGTGCCAGCAGCTTAGTGGCCGGCCCTGGAAACACCATATATTTT. As protein: CASSLVAGPGNTIYF.

The CDR3 region has the DNA TGTGCCAGCAGCTTAGTAGCGGGAGCGCACAATGAGCAGTTCTTC. Protein: CASSLVAGAHNEQFF. The J gene is TRBJ2-1, the V gene TRBV7-9, with 9 bases that match TRBD2. The germline CDR1 and CDR2 sequences are SEHNR and FQNEAQ (reference sequence). V gave up 1 base and J gave up 5 bases; unmatched junction bases: 3. This CDR3 has 15 amino acids.

The V call is TRBV3-1 (or the pseudogene TRBV3-2), the J call TRBJ1-4, with 7 bases that match TRBD1. Germline values: CDR1 LGHDT, CDR2 YNNKEL (reference sequence). V lost 5 bases, J lost 4 bases, and 10 bases stayed unmatched. CDR3 length: 16 residues. In DNA, the CDR3 is TGTGCCAGCAGCAACAGGGGTTCGGGGATTAATGAAAAACTGTTTTTT. Residues: CASSNRGSGINEKLFF.

The genes are TRBV2 and TRBJ1-2; no clear D. The CDR3 runs to 14 residues. Germline values: CDR1 SNHLY, CDR2 FYNNEI. V was pared by 5 bases and J by 4 bases, with 14 bases between. CDR3 coding DNA: TGTGCCAGCAGTCAATCTGGGAAGGTCTATGGCTACACCTTC. It encodes CASSQSGKVYGYTF.

The chain recombines TRBV11-3 with TRBJ2-1; 10 positions match TRBD1. The length of the CDR3 is 15 residues. Germline V lookup: CDR1 SGHNT, CDR2 YENEEA. The V gene end was trimmed by 3 bases and the J gene end by 7 bases; junction bases not matched to a gene: 6. The CDR3 spells CASSFGDRGWNEQFF. DNA of the CDR3: TGTGCCAGCAGCTTTGGGGACAGGGGTTGGAATGAGCAGTTCTTC.

This clone was recorded only once. The chain couples TRBV6-6 to TRBJ2-1, with unresolved D. Germline V gene data show CDR1 as MNHNY and CDR2 as SVGAGI (reference sequence). Trimming pared 2 bases from V and 5 bases from J, leaving 13 bases between. The CDR3 loop spans 15 amino acids. The CDR3 nucleotides are TGTGCCAGCAGTTACGGCAGGAAGGAAGACAATGAGCAGTTCTTC. Translation gives CASSYGRKEDNEQFF.

The chain recombines TRBV11-2 with TRBJ2-7; TRBD2 might be the D (7 bases). The germline V and J ends were trimmed by 2 bases and 2 bases, with 19 bases remaining between them. CDR3 size: 17 residues. Germline CDR1 SGHAT, CDR2 FQNNGV. Here the CDR3 DNA reads TGTGCCAGCAGCTTACGTGGGGCCGGGGGGCCTACCTACGAGCAGTACTTC. Its translation is CASSLRGAGGPTYEQYF.

J is TRBJ2-1 and V is TRBV20-1; TRBD2 agrees at 14 bases. The CDR3 loop spans 14 amino acids. V shed 6 bases and J 9 bases; nucleotides not matched to a gene: 7. The germline V gene encodes CDR1 DFQATT and CDR2 SNEGSKA (reference sequence). CDR3 sequence reads: CSASGTSGSGEQFF. The CDR3 DNA reads as TGCAGTGCAAGTGGGACTAGCGGGAGCGGTGAGCAGTTCTTC.

The chain recombines TRBV11-2 with TRBJ1-1; a weak D match, TRBD1 (5 bases). Trimming removed 1 base at V and 1 base at J, with 10 bases between. Germline CDR1 SGHAT, CDR2 FQNNGV. This CDR3 region has 15 residues. The DNA of the CDR3 is TGTGCCAGCAGCTTAGGGGGGGGGACGAACACTGAAGCTTTCTTT. Protein product: CASSLGGGTNTEAFF.

The rearrangement joins TRBV5-5 to TRBJ2-5; D remains ambiguous. The germline V and J ends were trimmed by 3 bases and 3 bases, with 15 bases remaining between them. In germline, CDR1 is SGHKS, CDR2 YYEKEE (reference sequence). This CDR3 region has 15 residues. CDR3 nucleotide sequence: TGTGCCAGCAGCTCGTTCCAGGACGACAAAGAGACCCAGTACTTC. It is translated as CASSSFQDDKETQYF.

This clone was detected once. The gene calls are TRBV28 and TRBJ1-6, with no clear D. The CDR3 runs to 16 residues. CDR1 is MDHEN, CDR2 SYDVKM, per germline. Trimming pared 4 bases from V and 5 bases from J, leaving 15 bases between. CDR3 sequence reads: CASSSPGEQNNSPLHF. In nucleotides, the CDR3 is TGTGCCAGCAGTTCACCTGGCGAACAGAATAATTCACCCCTCCACTTT.

The gene calls are TRBV11-2 and TRBJ2-7; D is perhaps TRBD1 (5 bases). The CDR3 loop spans 15 amino acids. The V gene lost 5 bases and the J gene lost 0 bases, with 14 bases spanning the gap. CDR1 and CDR2 (germline): SGHAT, FQNNGV. The DNA for the CDR3 is TGTGCCAGCAGCCTTCGACTTCAGGGCTCCTACGAGCAGTACTTC. It yields the protein CASSLRLQGSYEQYF.

The CDR3 bases are TGCGCCAGCAGCTTGCTCGGACAAGACCCCTACGAGCAGTACTTC. Protein sequence: CASSLLGQDPYEQYF. The V gene is TRBV5-1, the J gene TRBJ2-7; TRBD1 is a possible D gene (5 bases). This CDR3 contains 15 residues. Germline lookup yields CDR1 SGHRS and CDR2 YFSETQ. Trimming took 1 base from V and 2 from J, leaving 13 bases between them.